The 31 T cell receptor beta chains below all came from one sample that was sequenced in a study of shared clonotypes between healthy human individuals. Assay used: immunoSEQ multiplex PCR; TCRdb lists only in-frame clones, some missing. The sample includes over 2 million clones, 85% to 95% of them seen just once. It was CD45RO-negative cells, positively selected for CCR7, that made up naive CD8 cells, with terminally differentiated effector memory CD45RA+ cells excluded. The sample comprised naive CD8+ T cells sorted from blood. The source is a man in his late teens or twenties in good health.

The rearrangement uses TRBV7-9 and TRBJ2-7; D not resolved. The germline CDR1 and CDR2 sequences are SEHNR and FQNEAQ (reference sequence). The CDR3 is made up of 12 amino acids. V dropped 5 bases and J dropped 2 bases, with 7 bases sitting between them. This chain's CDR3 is CASSENTYEQYF. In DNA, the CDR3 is TGTGCCAGCAGCGAGAACACCTACGAGCAGTACTTC. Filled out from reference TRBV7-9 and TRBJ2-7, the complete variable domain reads DTGVSQNPRHKITKRGQNVTFRCDPISEHNRLYWYRQTLGQGPEFLTYFQNEAQLEKSRLLSDRFSAERPKGSFSTLEIQRTEQGDSAMYLCASSENTYEQYFGPGTRLTVT.

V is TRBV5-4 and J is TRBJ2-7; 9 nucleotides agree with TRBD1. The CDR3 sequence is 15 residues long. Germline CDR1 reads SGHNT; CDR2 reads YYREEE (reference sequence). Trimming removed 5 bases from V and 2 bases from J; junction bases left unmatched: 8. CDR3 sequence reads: CASSIPGQGPYEQYF. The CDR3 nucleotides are TGTGCCAGCAGTATACCGGGACAGGGACCCTACGAGCAGTACTTC.

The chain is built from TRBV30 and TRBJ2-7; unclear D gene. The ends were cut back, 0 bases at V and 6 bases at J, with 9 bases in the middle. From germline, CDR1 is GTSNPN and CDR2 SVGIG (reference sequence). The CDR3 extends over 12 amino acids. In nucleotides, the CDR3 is TGTGCCTGGAGTGTAGCCGCTACCGAGCAGTACTTC. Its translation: CAWSVAATEQYF.

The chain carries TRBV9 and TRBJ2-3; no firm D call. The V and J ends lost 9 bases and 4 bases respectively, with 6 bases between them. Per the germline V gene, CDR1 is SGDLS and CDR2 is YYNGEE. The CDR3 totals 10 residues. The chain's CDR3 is CATHADTQYF. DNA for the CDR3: TGTGCCACACACGCAGATACGCAGTATTTT. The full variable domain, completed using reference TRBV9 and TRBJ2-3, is DSGVTQTPKHLITATGQRVTLRCSPRSGDLSVYWYQQSLDQGLQFLIQYYNGEERAKGNILERFSAQQFPDLHSELNLSSLELGDSALYFCATHADTQYFGPGTRLTVL.

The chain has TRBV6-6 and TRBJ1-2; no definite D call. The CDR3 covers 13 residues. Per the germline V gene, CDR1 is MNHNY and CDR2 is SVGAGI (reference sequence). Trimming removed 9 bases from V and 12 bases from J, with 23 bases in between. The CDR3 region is CASKDPLSWEDTF. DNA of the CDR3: TGTGCCAGTAAGGACCCGCTCAGTTGGGAGGACACCTTC.

CDR3: CSADYLNTEAFF. Written as DNA, the CDR3 is TGCAGCGCCGACTATCTGAACACTGAAGCTTTCTTT. V is TRBV29-1 and J is TRBJ1-1; D is ambiguous. The CDR3 runs to 12 residues. Trimming took 7 bases from V and 0 from J, leaving 9 bases between them. Germline-derived CDR1 and CDR2 are SQVTM and ANQGSEA. The whole variable domain, remainder taken from reference TRBV29-1 and TRBJ1-1, is SAVISQKPSRDICQRGTSLTIQCQVDSQVTMMFWYRQQPGQSLTLIATANQGSEATYESGFVIDKFPISRPNLTFSTLTVSNMSPEDSSIYLCSADYLNTEAFFGQGTRLTVV.

CDR3 loop: CASTAGGSEQYF. The DNA for the CDR3 is TGTGCCAGCACGGCCGGAGGGTCCGAGCAGTACTTC. The chain employs TRBV6-5 and TRBJ2-7; D perhaps matches TRBD2 (6 bases). From germline, CDR1 is MNHEY and CDR2 SVGAGI. V was clipped by 7 bases and J by 6 bases, with 13 bases between them. This CDR3 has 12 amino acids.

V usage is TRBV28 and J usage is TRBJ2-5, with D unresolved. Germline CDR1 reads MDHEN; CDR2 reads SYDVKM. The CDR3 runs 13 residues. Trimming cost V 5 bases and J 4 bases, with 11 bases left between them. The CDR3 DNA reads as TGTGCCAGCAGTCAAGACCTGGGAGAGACCCAGTACTTC. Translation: CASSQDLGETQYF.

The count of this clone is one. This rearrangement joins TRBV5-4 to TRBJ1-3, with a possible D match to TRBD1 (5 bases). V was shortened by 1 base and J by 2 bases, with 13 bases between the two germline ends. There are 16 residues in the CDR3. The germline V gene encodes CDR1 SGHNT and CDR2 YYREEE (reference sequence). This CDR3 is CASSLLGGDAGNTIYF. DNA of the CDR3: TGTGCCAGCAGCTTGTTGGGAGGGGATGCTGGAAACACCATATATTTT. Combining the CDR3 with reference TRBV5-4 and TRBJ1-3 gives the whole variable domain ETGVTQSPTHLIKTRGQQVTLRCSSQSGHNTVSWYQQALGQGPQFIFQYYREEENGRGNFPPRFSGLQFPNYSSELNVNALELDDSALYLCASSLLGGDAGNTIYFGEGSWLTVV.

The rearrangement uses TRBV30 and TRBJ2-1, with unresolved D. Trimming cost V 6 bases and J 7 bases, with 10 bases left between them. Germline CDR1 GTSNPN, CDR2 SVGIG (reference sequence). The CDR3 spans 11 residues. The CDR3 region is CACSVGNEQFF. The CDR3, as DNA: TGTGCCTGTTCAGTCGGGAATGAGCAGTTCTTC.

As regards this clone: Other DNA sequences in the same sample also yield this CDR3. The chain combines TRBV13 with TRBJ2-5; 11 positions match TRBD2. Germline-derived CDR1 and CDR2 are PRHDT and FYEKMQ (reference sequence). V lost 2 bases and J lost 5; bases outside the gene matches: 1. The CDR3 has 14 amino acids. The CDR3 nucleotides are TGTGCCAGCAGCTTAAGACTAGCGGGGGAGACCCAGTACTTC. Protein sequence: CASSLRLAGETQYF.

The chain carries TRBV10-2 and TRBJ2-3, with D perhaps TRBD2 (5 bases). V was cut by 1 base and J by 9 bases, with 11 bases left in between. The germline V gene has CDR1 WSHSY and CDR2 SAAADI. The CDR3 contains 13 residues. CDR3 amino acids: CASSEWASGTQYF. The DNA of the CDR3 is TGCGCCAGCAGTGAGTGGGCATCGGGAACGCAGTATTTT.

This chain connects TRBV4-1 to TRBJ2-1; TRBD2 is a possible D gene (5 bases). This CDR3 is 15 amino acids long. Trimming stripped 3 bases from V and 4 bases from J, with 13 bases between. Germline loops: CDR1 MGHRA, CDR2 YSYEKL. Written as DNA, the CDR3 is TGCGCCAGCAGCCATTTATTTAGCGAGTACAATGAGCAGTTCTTC. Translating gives CASSHLFSEYNEQFF.

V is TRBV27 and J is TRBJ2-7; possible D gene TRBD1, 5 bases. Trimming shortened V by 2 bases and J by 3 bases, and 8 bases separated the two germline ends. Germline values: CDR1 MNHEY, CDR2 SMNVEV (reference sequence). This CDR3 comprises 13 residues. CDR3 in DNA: TGTGCCAGCAGTTTAATTCAGGGCTACGAGCAGTACTTC. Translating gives CASSLIQGYEQYF.

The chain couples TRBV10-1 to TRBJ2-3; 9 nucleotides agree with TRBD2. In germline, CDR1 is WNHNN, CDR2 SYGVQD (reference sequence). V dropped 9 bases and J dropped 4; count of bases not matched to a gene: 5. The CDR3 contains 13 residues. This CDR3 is CASASGEADTQYF. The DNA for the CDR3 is TGCGCCAGTGCTAGCGGGGAGGCAGATACGCAGTATTTT.

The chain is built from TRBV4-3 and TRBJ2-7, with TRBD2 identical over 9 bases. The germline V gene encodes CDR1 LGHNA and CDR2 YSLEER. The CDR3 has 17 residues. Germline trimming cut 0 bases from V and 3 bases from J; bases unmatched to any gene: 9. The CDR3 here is CASSQDPPSGVYYEQYF. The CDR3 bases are TGCGCCAGCAGCCAAGACCCGCCTAGCGGGGTTTACTACGAGCAGTACTTC.

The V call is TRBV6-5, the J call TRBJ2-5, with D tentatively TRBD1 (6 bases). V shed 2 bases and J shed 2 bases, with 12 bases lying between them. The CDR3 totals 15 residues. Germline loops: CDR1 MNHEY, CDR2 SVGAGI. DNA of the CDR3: TGTGCCAGCAGTTACCGGACAGATTTTCAAGAGACCCAGTACTTC. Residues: CASSYRTDFQETQYF.

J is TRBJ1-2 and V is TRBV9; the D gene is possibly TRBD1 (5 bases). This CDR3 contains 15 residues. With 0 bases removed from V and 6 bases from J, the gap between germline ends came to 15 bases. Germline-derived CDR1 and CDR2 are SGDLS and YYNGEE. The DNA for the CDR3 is TGTGCCAGCAGCGTAGCTCTATCAGGGAGGGATGGCTACACCTTC. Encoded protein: CASSVALSGRDGYTF.

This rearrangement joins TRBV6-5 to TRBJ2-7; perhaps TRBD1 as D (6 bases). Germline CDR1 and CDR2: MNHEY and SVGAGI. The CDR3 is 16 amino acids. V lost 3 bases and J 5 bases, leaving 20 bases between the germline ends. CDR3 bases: TGTGCCAGCAGTTATAATTCTGCAGGGGCTCCACACGAGCAGTACTTC. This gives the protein CASSYNSAGAPHEQYF.

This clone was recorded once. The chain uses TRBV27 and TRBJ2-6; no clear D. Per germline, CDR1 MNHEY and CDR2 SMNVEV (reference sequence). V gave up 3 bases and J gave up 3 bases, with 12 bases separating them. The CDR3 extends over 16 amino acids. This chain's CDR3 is CASSFTDPRGANVLTF. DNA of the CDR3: TGTGCCAGCAGTTTTACGGACCCTCGTGGGGCCAACGTCCTGACTTTC.

CDR3 protein: CASTPWGGAQETQYF. The CDR3 nucleotides are TGTGCCAGCACGCCCTGGGGGGGAGCCCAAGAGACCCAGTACTTC. J is TRBJ2-5 and V is TRBV9; 7 bases fit TRBD2. V lost 6 bases, J lost 1 base, and 9 bases stayed unmatched. CDR1 and CDR2 from the germline V gene are SGDLS and YYNGEE. CDR3 length: 15 amino acids.

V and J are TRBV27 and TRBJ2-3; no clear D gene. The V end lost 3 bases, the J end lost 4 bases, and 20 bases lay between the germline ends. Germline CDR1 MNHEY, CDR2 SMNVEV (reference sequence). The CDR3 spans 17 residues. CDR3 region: CASSFEMLGRGADTQYF. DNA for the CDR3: TGTGCCAGCAGTTTCGAAATGTTAGGCCGTGGCGCAGATACGCAGTATTTT.

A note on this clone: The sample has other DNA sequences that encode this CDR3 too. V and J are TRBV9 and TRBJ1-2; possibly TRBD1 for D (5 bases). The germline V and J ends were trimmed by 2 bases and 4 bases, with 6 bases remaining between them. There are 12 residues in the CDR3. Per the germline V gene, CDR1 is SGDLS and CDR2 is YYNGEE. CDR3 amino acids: CASSVTGYGYTF. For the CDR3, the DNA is TGTGCCAGCAGCGTTACAGGCTATGGCTACACCTTC.

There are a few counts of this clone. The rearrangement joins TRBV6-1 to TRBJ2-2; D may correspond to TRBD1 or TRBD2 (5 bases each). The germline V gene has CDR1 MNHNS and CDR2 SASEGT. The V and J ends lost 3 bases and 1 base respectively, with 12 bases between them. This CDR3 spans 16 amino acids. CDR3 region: CASSDLGDLNTGELFF. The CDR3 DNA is TGTGCCAGCAGTGATCTGGGGGATTTGAACACCGGGGAGCTGTTTTTT.

As DNA, the CDR3 is TGTGCCAGCAGCTTGTATGGTGGTTACGGCTACACCTTC. This gives the protein CASSLYGGYGYTF. The genes are TRBV5-6 and TRBJ1-2, with D uncertain. Germline CDR1 SGHDT, CDR2 YYEEEE. The V and J ends lost 1 base and 8 bases respectively, with 12 bases between them. The CDR3 runs to 13 residues.

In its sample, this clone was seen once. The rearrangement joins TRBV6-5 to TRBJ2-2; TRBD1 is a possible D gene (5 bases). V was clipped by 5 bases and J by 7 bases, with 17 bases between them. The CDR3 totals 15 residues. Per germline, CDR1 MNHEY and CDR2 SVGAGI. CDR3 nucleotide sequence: TGTGCCAGCAGTAAACAGGCCTCAGGGCACGGGGAGCTGTTTTTT. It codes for CASSKQASGHGELFF.

CDR3 bases: TGTGCCAGCAGCTTAATGGGAAGCCCCTACGAGCAGTACTTC. It specifies CASSLMGSPYEQYF. J is TRBJ2-7 and V is TRBV7-9, with unresolved D. Germline values: CDR1 SEHNR, CDR2 FQNEAQ (reference sequence). This CDR3 is built from 14 residues. Trimming left V 2 bases short and J 2 bases short, with 10 bases between. The variable domain in full, completed from reference TRBV7-9 and TRBJ2-7, reads DTGVSQNPRHKITKRGQNVTFRCDPISEHNRLYWYRQTLGQGPEFLTYFQNEAQLEKSRLLSDRFSAERPKGSFSTLEIQRTEQGDSAMYLCASSLMGSPYEQYFGPGTRLTVT.

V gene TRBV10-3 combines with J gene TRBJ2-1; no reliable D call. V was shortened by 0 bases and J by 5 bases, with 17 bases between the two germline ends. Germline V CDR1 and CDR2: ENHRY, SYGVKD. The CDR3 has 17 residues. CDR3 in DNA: TGTGCCATCAGTGAGTCTCGCCTATCTAATCTAAACAATGAGCAGTTCTTC. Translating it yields CAISESRLSNLNNEQFF.

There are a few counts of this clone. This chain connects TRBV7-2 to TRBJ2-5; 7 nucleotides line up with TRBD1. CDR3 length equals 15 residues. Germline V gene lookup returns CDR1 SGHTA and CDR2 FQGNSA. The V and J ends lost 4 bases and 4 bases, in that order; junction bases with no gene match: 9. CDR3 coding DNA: TGTGCCAGCAGCTACGACAGGGTTTATCGAGAGACCCAGTACTTC. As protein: CASSYDRVYRETQYF. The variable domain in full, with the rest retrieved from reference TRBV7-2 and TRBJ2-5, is GAGVSQSPSNKVTEKGKDVELRCDPISGHTALYWYRQSLGQGLEFLIYFQGNSAPDKSGLPSDRFSAERTGGSVSTLTIQRTQQEDSAVYLCASSYDRVYRETQYFGPGTRLLVL.

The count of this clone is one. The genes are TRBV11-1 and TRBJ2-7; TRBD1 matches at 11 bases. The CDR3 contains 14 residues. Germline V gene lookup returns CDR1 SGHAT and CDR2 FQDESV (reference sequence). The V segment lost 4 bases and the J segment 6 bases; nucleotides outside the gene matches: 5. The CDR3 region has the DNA TGTGCCAGCAGCTGGACAGGGGGCGCGGGCGAGCAGTACTTC. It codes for CASSWTGGAGEQYF.

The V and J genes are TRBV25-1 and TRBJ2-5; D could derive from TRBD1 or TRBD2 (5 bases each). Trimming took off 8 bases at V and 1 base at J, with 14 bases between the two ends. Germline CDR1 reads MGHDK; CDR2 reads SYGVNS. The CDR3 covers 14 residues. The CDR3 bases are TGTGCCAGCTGGGGCCCGGGGACCCAAGAGACCCAGTACTTC. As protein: CASWGPGTQETQYF.